This TCR beta chain was sequenced for a study of cytomegalovirus exposure and HLA in healthy donors. General study findings and limits: When presence/absence was analysed, sequencing depth was taken to be roughly uniform across donors.

V lost 8 bases to trimming and J lost 0 bases; unmatched junction nucleotides: 4. Germline V lookup: CDR1 MNHEY, CDR2 SVGAGI. CDR3 length equals 13 residues. It was with 60 Vbeta and 13 Jbeta primers that the PCR ran. TCRdb's table, derived via immunoSEQ multiplex PCR, lists solely in-frame clones and lacks some. The sample lists approximately 150,000 clones, 80% to 90% occurring once. Comments on this clone: As yet, its antigen is unknown.

The sequence came from a man aged 45 to 65 in good health and CMV-seropositive. This chain joins TRBV6-5 and TRBJ2-7, with 7 bases aligning to TRBD1. The sample consisted of PBMCs. The CDR3 is CASWDSLSYEQYF. Here the CDR3 DNA reads TGTGCCAGCTGGGACAGCCTCTCCTACGAGCAGTACTTC.